This T cell receptor (beta chain) was recovered during a study of beta chain features in type 1 diabetes. Study findings and constraints: The study found moderately but significantly shorter TCRB CDR3s in all four CD4+ subsets of Type 1 diabetes patients.

This clone appeared many times. The antigen is not known. Reverse transcription of all isolated RNA meant that expressed TCRB transcripts were sequenced. Assay: immunoSEQ multiplex PCR; the TCRdb copy retains only in-frame clones and omits some. This table has 130,000 or so clones, roughly 17% appearing once. V gave up 4 bases and J gave up 8 bases, with 21 bases separating them. Germline V CDR1 and CDR2: SGDLS, YYNGEE. This CDR3 comprises 16 residues. Every donor had blood drawn once into heparin, approximately 110 mL on average. A sort by CD45RO/CCR7/CD25/CD127/CD95/CD27 yielded CD4+ naive, central memory, regulatory and stem cell-like memory cells.

The material sequenced was central memory CD4+ T cells from blood. The source is a man aged 30 to 45 with type 1 diabetes. This chain uses TRBV9 with TRBJ1-4, with D maybe TRBD1 (5 bases). The CDR3: CASSFPSGTSGEKLFF. The CDR3 DNA follows: TGTGCCAGCAGCTTTCCATCCGGGACCTCGGGAGAAAAACTGTTTTTT.